A selection of T cell receptor beta chains follows, all from one sample in a study of blood T cells in healthy people across ages. One entry per CDR3 protein results from TCRdb running MiXCR on the 5' RACE reads. The table records about 1 million distinct CDR3 sequences, under 30% of them present only once. These same records also appear under a second study, on T cells of mothers and their children.

The sample consisted of blood. These receptors originate from a girl under 10 years old in good health. CDR3s include the opening cysteine and the closing phenylalanine or tryptophan. A D gene is named only where the DNA matches it firmly. Only some rows state a clone size, as once, few, many or a class for expanded clones.

v_call: TRBV11-2
j_call: TRBJ1-4
d_call: NA
clone_size: few
cdr3_length: 14
cdr3_aa: CASRDINFERKLFF
cdr3_nt: TGTGCCAGCCGCGACATCAACTTTGAGAGAAAACTGTTTTTT

v_call: TRBV27
j_call: TRBJ2-5
d_call: NA
clone_size: few
cdr3_length: 16
cdr3_aa: CASSLDGWGSQETQYF
cdr3_nt: TGTGCCAGCAGTTTAGATGGTTGGGGTTCCCAAGAGACCCAGTACTTC

v_call: TRBV7-9
j_call: TRBJ2-5
d_call: NA
clone_size: few
cdr3_length: 13
cdr3_aa: CASSWDKQETQYF
cdr3_nt: TGTGCCAGCAGCTGGGACAAGCAAGAGACCCAGTACTTC

v_call: TRBV29-1
j_call: TRBJ1-1
d_call: NA
clone_size: NA
cdr3_length: 13
cdr3_aa: CSVEGRARFEAFF
cdr3_nt: TGCAGCGTTGAGGGCAGGGCGCGTTTTGAAGCTTTCTTT

v_call: TRBV11-2
j_call: TRBJ2-1
d_call: NA
clone_size: once
cdr3_length: 13
cdr3_aa: CASSLSWANEQFF
cdr3_nt: TGTGCCAGCAGCCTTTCCTGGGCGAATGAGCAGTTCTTC

v_call: TRBV7-9
j_call: TRBJ2-1
d_call: NA
clone_size: NA
cdr3_length: 13
cdr3_aa: CASSKQGYNEQFF
cdr3_nt: TGTGCCAGCAGCAAACAGGGCTACAATGAGCAGTTCTTC

v_call: TRBV7-9
j_call: TRBJ2-5
d_call: NA
clone_size: many
cdr3_length: 17
cdr3_aa: CASSLAVIRAEGETQYF
cdr3_nt: TGTGCCAGCAGCTTGGCCGTTATTAGGGCGGAGGGCGAGACCCAGTACTTC

v_call: TRBV9
j_call: TRBJ1-3
d_call: NA
clone_size: few
cdr3_length: 14
cdr3_aa: CASSPRDPGNTIYF
cdr3_nt: TGTGCCAGCAGCCCCAGGGACCCTGGAAACACCATATATTTT

v_call: TRBV15
j_call: TRBJ2-3
d_call: TRBD1
clone_size: NA
cdr3_length: 15
cdr3_aa: CATSGDRGKTDTQYF
cdr3_nt: TGTGCCACCAGCGGGGACAGGGGGAAAACAGATACGCAGTATTTT

v_call: TRBV6-2/TRBV6-3
j_call: TRBJ2-5
d_call: NA
clone_size: few
cdr3_length: 14
cdr3_aa: CASRPGQIQETQYF
cdr3_nt: TGTGCCAGCAGACCGGGACAAATCCAAGAGACCCAGTACTTC

v_call: TRBV20-1
j_call: TRBJ2-7
d_call: TRBD1
clone_size: NA
cdr3_length: 15
cdr3_aa: CSATEITGGIYEQYF
cdr3_nt: TGCAGTGCTACCGAAATCACAGGGGGCATATACGAGCAGTACTTC

v_call: TRBV3-1
j_call: TRBJ2-2
d_call: TRBD2
clone_size: NA
cdr3_length: 18
cdr3_aa: CASSQDRGSGMNTGELFF
cdr3_nt: TGTGCCAGCAGCCAAGATAGGGGCAGCGGGATGAACACCGGGGAGCTGTTTTTT

v_call: TRBV5-8
j_call: TRBJ1-2
d_call: TRBD1
clone_size: few
cdr3_length: 15
cdr3_aa: CASSSRDRGPNGYTF
cdr3_nt: TGTGCCAGCAGCTCACGGGACAGGGGGCCGAATGGCTACACCTTC

v_call: TRBV10-2
j_call: TRBJ2-5
d_call: NA
clone_size: NA
cdr3_length: 13
cdr3_aa: CASSEPLQETQYF
cdr3_nt: TGCGCCAGCAGTGAGCCCTTACAAGAGACCCAGTACTTC

v_call: TRBV20-1
j_call: TRBJ2-7
d_call: TRBD1
clone_size: NA
cdr3_length: 13
cdr3_aa: CSARDGDRGEQYF
cdr3_nt: TGCAGTGCTAGAGATGGGGACAGGGGGGAGCAGTACTTC

v_call: TRBV6-5
j_call: TRBJ2-1
d_call: NA
clone_size: few
cdr3_length: 17
cdr3_aa: CASDRRAPGLFYNEQFF
cdr3_nt: TGTGCCAGCGATCGCAGGGCACCCGGTTTATTCTACAATGAGCAGTTCTTC

v_call: TRBV29-1
j_call: TRBJ2-7
d_call: NA
clone_size: NA
cdr3_length: 12
cdr3_aa: CSVARGLGEQYF
cdr3_nt: TGCAGCGTTGCGCGGGGTTTGGGGGAGCAGTACTTC

v_call: TRBV4-1
j_call: TRBJ2-3
d_call: TRBD2
clone_size: NA
cdr3_length: 16
cdr3_aa: CASSQALAAITDTQYF
cdr3_nt: TGCGCCAGCAGCCAAGCGCTAGCGGCTATCACAGATACGCAGTATTTT